Listed below are T cell receptor beta chains from one sample, sequenced in a study of T cell responses to AZD1222 COVID-19 vaccine. Measured with immunoSEQ multiplex PCR; TCRdb has only the in-frame clones, and not every one. The table records about 130,000 clones, 90% to 95% of them present only once. Here the sequenced sample was peripheral blood, taken on day 0 of AZD1222 vaccination. These receptors all stem from an adult in good health. Each CDR3 is given with its conserved first and last residue. A D gene is named only where the DNA matches it firmly. Some rows have no size entry. The others give once, few or many, or a class for an expanded clone.

d_call j_call clone_size v_call cdr3_nt cdr3_aa
. TRBJ1-3 . TRBV4-3 TGCGCCAGCAGCCAGGCCAGGGAGAGCATCGGAAACACCATATATTTT CASSQARESIGNTIYF
. TRBJ1-5 . TRBV27 TGTGCCAGCAGCCAGATAAACAGGGACCTAAGCAATCAGCCCCAGCATTTT CASSQINRDLSNQPQHF
TRBD1 TRBJ2-3 . TRBV7-2 TGTGCCAGCAGCTTAGGTGCGGGACAGGGAAGGGGTACGCAGTATTTT CASSLGAGQGRGTQYF
TRBD1 TRBJ1-2 . TRBV6-5 TGTGCCAGCAGTTTTGGACAGGGTCTTAGAGGCTACACCTTC CASSFGQGLRGYTF
. TRBJ2-1 . TRBV7-9 TGTGCCAGCAGCTTCAAGGGCATTGGAGAGCAGTTCTTC CASSFKGIGEQFF
TRBD1 TRBJ1-2 . TRBV5-1 TGCGCCAGCAGCTTAACCGGGACAGGGGGCGGCTACACCTTC CASSLTGTGGGYTF
. TRBJ1-1 . TRBV4-1 TGCGCCAGCAGCCAAGTAAGGGGACGGGAAGCTTTCTTT CASSQVRGREAFF
TRBD1 TRBJ1-1 . TRBV18 TGTGCCAGCTCACCTAACAGGGGGTTCATGGGGAACACTGAAGCTTTCTTT CASSPNRGFMGNTEAFF
. TRBJ1-5 . TRBV29-1 TGCAGCGTAGAGGAGGGGTTAGGGCCCCAGCATTTT CSVEEGLGPQHF
. TRBJ2-2 once TRBV9 TGTGCCAGCAGCGTAGCTCGGTCCGGGGAGCTGTTTTTT CASSVARSGELFF
. TRBJ2-7 . TRBV6-5 TGTGCCAGCAGTTTAGACTGGACCTACTACGAGCAGTACTTC CASSLDWTYYEQYF
. TRBJ1-2 . TRBV2 TGTGCCAGCAGTCCTGCACCAGCTAACTATGGCTACACCTTC CASSPAPANYGYTF
TRBD1 TRBJ1-4 . TRBV10-2 TGCGCCAGCAGTGATGGGACAGGGGGTGAAAAACTGTTTTTT CASSDGTGGEKLFF
. TRBJ2-7 . TRBV18 TGTGCCAGCTCACCAATTCCCACCTACGAGCAGTACTTC CASSPIPTYEQYF
. TRBJ2-7 . TRBV6-5 TGTGCCAGCGAGAGGGGCAGGAGAAACTCCTACGAGCAGTACTTC CASERGRRNSYEQYF
. TRBJ2-5 . TRBV6-5 TGTGCCAGCAGTTACAGGGTAGGCCAAGAGACCCAGTACTTC CASSYRVGQETQYF
TRBD1 TRBJ1-6 . TRBV5-6 TGTGCCAGCAGCCTGACAGGGGACAATTCACCCCTCCACTTT CASSLTGDNSPLHF
TRBD2 TRBJ2-2 . TRBV27 TGTGCCAGCAAAACCACGGGCGGGAGGAGCTCCGGGGAGCTGTTTTTT CASKTTGGRSSGELFF
. TRBJ1-5 . TRBV7-2 TGTGCCAGCAGCTCGGGACCCTTTCAGCCCCAGCATTTT CASSSGPFQPQHF
. TRBJ1-2 . TRBV20-1 TGCAGTTACACAGGGAGCTATGGCTACACCTTC CSYTGSYGYTF